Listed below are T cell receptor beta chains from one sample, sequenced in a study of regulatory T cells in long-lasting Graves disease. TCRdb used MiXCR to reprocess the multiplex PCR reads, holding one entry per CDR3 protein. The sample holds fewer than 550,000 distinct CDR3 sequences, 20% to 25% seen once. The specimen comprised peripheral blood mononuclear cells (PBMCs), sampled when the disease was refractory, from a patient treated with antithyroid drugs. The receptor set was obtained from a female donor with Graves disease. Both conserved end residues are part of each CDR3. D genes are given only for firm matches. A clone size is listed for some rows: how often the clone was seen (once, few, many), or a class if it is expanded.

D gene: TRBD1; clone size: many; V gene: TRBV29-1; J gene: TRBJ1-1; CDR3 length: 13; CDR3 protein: CSAKQGLGTEAFF; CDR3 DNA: TGCAGCGCCAAACAGGGGCTGGGCACTGAAGCTTTCTTT
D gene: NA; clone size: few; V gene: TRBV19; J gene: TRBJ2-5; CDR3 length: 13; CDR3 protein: CASSDQDQETQYF; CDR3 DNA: TGTGCCAGTAGTGACCAGGACCAAGAGACCCAGTACTTC
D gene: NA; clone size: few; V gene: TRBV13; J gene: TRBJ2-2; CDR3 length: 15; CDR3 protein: CASSSEAPNTGELFF; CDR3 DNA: TGTGCCAGCAGTTCCGAGGCGCCGAACACCGGGGAGCTGTTTTTT
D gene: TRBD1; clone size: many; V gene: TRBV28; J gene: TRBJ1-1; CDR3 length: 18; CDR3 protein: CASSPRTGGVVWNTEAFF; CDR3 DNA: TGTGCCAGCAGTCCAAGGACAGGGGGCGTCGTTTGGAACACTGAAGCTTTCTTT
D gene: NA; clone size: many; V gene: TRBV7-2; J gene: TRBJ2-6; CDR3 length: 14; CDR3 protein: CASSLAKGANVLTF; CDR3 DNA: TGTGCCAGCAGCTTAGCGAAGGGGGCCAACGTCCTGACTTTC
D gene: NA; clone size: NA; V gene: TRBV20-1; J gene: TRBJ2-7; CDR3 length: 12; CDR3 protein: CSARDQAREQYF; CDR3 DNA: TGCAGTGCTAGAGATCAGGCTCGCGAGCAGTACTTC
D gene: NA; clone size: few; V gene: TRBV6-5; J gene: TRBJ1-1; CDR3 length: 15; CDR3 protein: CASSYSGAMNTEAFF; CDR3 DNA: TGTGCCAGCAGTTACTCAGGGGCCATGAACACTGAAGCTTTCTTT
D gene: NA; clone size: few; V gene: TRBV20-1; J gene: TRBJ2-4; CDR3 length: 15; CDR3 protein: CSANRLDLAKNIQYF; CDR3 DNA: TGCAGTGCTAATAGACTAGACTTAGCCAAAAACATTCAGTACTTC
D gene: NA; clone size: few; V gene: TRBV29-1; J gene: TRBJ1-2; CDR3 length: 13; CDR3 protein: CSVVPEGIDGYTF; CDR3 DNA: TGCAGCGTCGTCCCGGAAGGGATAGATGGCTACACCTTC
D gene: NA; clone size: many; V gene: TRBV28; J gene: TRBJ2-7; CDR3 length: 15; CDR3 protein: CASSSHGTLSYEQYF; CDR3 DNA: TGTGCCAGCAGTTCTCACGGGACACTGTCCTACGAGCAGTACTTC
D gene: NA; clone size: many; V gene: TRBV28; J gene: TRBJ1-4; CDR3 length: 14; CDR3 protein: CASRWGATNEKLFF; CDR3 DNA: TGTGCCAGCAGATGGGGGGCAACTAATGAAAAACTGTTTTTT
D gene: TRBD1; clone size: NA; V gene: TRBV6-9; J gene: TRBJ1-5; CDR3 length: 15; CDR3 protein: CASSYDRGGNQPQHF; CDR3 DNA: TGTGCCAGCAGTTACGACAGGGGCGGGAATCAGCCCCAGCATTTT
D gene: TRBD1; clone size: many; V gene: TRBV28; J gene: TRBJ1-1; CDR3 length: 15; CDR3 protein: CASRLGDSLNTEAFF; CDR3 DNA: TGTGCCAGCCGTTTGGGGGACAGTCTGAACACTGAAGCTTTCTTT
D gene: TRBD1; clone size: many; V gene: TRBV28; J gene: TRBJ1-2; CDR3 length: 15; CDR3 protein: CASSLQGAGYYGYTF; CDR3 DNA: TGTGCCAGCAGTTTACAGGGGGCGGGATACTATGGCTACACCTTC
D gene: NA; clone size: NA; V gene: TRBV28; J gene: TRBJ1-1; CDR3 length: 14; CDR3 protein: CAARVVGEGTEAFF; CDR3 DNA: TGTGCCGCGCGAGTGGTGGGTGAGGGCACTGAAGCTTTCTTT
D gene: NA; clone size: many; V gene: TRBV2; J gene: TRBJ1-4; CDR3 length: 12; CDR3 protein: CASTGLDEKLFF; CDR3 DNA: TGTGCCAGCACAGGGCTCGACGAAAAACTGTTTTTT
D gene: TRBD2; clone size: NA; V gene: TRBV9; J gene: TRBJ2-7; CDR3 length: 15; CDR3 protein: CASSVGAGGPYEQYF; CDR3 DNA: TGTGCCAGCAGCGTAGGGGCGGGAGGGCCATACGAGCAGTACTTC
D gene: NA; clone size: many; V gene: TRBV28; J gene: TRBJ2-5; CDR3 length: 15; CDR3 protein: CASSPLGGAGETQYF; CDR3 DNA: TGTGCCAGCAGTCCGTTAGGGGGGGCGGGTGAGACCCAGTACTTC
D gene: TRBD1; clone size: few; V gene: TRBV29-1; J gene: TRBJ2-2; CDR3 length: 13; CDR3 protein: CSVGTGSTGELFF; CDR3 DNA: TGCAGCGTGGGGACAGGCAGCACCGGGGAGCTGTTTTTT
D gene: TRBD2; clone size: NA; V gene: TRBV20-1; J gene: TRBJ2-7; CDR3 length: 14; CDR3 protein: CSASFLGLAVEQYF; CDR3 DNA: TGCAGTGCTAGCTTTTTGGGACTAGCAGTCGAGCAGTACTTC
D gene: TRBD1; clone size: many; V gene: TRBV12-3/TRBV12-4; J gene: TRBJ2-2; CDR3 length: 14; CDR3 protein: CASSLAGQTGELFF; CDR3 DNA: TGTGCCAGCAGTTTAGCGGGACAGACCGGGGAGCTGTTTTTT
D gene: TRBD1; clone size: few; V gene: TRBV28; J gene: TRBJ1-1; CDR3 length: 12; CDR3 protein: CASTETGSEAFF; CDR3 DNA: TGTGCCAGCACCGAGACAGGGTCTGAAGCTTTCTTT
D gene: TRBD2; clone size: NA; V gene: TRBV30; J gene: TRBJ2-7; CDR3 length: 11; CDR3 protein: CAGRGGYEQYF; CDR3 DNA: TGTGCCGGCCGGGGGGGATACGAGCAGTACTTC
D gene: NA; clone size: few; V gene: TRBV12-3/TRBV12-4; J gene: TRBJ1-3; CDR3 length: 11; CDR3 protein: CASSLQRTIYF; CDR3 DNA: TGTGCCAGCAGTCTACAGAGGACCATATATTTT
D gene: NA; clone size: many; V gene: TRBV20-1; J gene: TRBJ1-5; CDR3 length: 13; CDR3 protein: CSARDRYNQPQHF; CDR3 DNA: TGCAGTGCTAGAGACAGATACAATCAGCCCCAGCATTTT
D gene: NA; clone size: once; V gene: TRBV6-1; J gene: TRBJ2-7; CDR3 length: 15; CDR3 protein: CASSLLTRQGSEQYF; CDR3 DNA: TGTGCCAGCAGTTTACTGACTAGACAGGGCTCCGAGCAGTACTTC
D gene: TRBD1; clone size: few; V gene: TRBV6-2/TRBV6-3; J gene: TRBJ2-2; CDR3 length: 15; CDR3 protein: CASSMDRGTTVELFF; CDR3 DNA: TGTGCCAGCAGCATGGACAGGGGGACCACCGTGGAGCTGTTTTTT
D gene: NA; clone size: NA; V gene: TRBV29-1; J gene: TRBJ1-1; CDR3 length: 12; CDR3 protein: CSVGAPGTEAFF; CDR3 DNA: TGCAGCGTAGGGGCCCCGGGCACTGAAGCTTTCTTT
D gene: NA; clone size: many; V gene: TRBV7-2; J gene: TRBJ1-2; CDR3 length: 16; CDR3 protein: CASKSQDDRRGYGYTF; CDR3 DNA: TGTGCCAGCAAGAGCCAGGATGACAGGAGGGGCTATGGCTACACCTTC
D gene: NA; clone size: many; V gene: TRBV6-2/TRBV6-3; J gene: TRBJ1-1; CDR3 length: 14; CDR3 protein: CASTYFSGMTEAFF; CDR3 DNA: TGTGCCAGCACCTATTTTTCAGGGATGACTGAAGCTTTCTTT
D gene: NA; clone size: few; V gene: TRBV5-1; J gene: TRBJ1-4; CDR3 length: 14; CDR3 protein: CASSPRTLNEKLFF; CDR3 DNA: TGCGCCAGCAGCCCCAGGACTCTTAATGAAAAACTGTTTTTT
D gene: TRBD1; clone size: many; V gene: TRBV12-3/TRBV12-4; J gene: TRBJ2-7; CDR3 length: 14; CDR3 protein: CASSLRQGSYEQYF; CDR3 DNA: TGTGCCAGCAGTTTAAGACAGGGAAGCTACGAGCAGTACTTC
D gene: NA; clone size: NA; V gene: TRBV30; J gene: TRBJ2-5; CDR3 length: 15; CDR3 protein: CAWSVGVAVQETQYF; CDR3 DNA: TGTGCCTGGAGTGTAGGGGTAGCGGTCCAAGAGACCCAGTACTTC
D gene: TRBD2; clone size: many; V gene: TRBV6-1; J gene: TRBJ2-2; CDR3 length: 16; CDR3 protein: CASRRLAGGPSGELFF; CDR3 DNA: TGTGCCAGCAGACGACTAGCGGGAGGGCCAAGCGGGGAGCTGTTTTTT
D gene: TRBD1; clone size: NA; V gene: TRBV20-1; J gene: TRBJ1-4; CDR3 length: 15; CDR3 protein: CSARDIQGEKEKLFF; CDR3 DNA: TGCAGTGCTAGGGACATACAGGGGGAGAAGGAAAAACTGTTTTTT
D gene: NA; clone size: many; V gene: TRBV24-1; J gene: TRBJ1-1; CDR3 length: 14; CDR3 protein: CATAEAGGRAEAFF; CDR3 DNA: TGTGCCACCGCCGAAGCGGGGGGGAGGGCTGAAGCTTTCTTT
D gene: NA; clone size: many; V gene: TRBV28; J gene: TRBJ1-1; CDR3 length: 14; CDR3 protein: CASSLEGGDTEAFF; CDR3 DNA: TGTGCCAGCAGTTTAGAGGGGGGGGACACTGAAGCTTTCTTT
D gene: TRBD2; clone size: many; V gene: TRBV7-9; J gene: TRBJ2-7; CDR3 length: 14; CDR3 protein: CASRTSVRPYEQYF; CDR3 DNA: TGTGCCAGCAGGACTAGCGTGCGTCCCTACGAGCAGTACTTC
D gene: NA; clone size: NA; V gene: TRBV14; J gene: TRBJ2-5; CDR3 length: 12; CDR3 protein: CASSQGWETQYF; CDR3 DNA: TGTGCCAGCAGCCAAGGGTGGGAGACCCAGTACTTC
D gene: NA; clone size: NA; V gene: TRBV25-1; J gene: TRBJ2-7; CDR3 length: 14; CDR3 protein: CASSRWGSSYEQYF; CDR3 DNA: TGTGCCAGCAGCCGCTGGGGGTCCTCCTACGAGCAGTACTTC
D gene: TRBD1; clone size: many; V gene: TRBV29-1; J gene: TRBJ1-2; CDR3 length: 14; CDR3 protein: CSVTGTAMPYGYTF; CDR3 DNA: TGCAGCGTTACCGGGACAGCGATGCCATATGGCTACACCTTC
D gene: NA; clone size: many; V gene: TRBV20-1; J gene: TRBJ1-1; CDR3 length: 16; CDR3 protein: CSAREGTPPRDTEAFF; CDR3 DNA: TGCAGTGCTAGGGAAGGGACACCGCCGAGGGACACTGAAGCTTTCTTT
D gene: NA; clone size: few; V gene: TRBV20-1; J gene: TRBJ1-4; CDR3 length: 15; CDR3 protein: CSTTVQAGGNEKLFF; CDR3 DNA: TGCAGCACCACTGTGCAGGCCGGAGGGAATGAAAAACTGTTTTTT
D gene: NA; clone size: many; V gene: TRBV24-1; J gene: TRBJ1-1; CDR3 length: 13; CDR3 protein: CATSDPTNTEAFF; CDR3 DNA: TGTGCCACCAGTGACCCAACTAACACTGAAGCTTTCTTT
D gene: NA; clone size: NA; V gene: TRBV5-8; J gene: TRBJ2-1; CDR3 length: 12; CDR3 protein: CASSLRDNEQFF; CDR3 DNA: TGCGCCAGCAGCTTGAGGGACAATGAGCAGTTCTTC
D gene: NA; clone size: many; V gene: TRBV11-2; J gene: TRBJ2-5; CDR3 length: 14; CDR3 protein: CASSLVIRWETQYF; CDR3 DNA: TGTGCCAGCAGCTTAGTCATCCGATGGGAGACCCAGTACTTC
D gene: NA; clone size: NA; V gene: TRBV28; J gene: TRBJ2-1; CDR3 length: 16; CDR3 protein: CASSFPSQGSDNEQFF; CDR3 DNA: TGTGCCAGCAGTTTTCCGTCCCAAGGGTCCGACAATGAGCAGTTCTTC
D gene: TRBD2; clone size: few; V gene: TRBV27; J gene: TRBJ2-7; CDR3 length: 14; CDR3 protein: CASGHSGGAFEQYF; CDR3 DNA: TGTGCCAGCGGGCATAGCGGGGGGGCTTTCGAGCAGTACTTC
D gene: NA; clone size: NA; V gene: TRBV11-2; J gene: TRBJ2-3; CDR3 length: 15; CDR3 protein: CASSLRGISTDTQYF; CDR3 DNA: TGTGCCAGCAGCTTGAGGGGCATCTCCACAGATACGCAGTATTTT
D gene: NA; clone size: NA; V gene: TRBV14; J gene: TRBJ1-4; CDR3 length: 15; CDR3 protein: CASSWGQKTYEKLFF; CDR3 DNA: TGTGCCAGCAGCTGGGGCCAGAAGACCTACGAAAAACTGTTTTTT